The next 25 T cell receptor beta chains were all read from a single sample in a study of control samples from healthy donors and cancer patients. Clones were sequenced by immunoSEQ multiplex PCR, and TCRdb holds only the in-frame ones, with some missing. Among 98,000 or so clones listed, almost 85% were seen once. The sequenced sample was blood. The receptors here all came from a man aged 18 to 29 in good health.

This chain connects TRBV28 to TRBJ2-7, with D maybe TRBD2 (5 bases). Trimming shortened V by 6 bases and J by 3 bases, and 15 bases separated the two germline ends. Looked up from germline, CDR1 is MDHEN and CDR2 is SYDVKM. CDR3 length: 14 residues. CDR3 loop: CASRDPGIRYEQYF. The CDR3 DNA follows: TGTGCCAGCAGAGACCCCGGGATCCGCTACGAGCAGTACTTC.

This sequence joins TRBV12-3 or TRBV12-4 and TRBJ1-5, with D uncertain. V was cut by 1 base and J by 7 bases, with 8 bases left in between. The CDR3 has 13 residues. This CDR3 reads CASSLGDRQPQHF. CDR3 DNA sequence: TGTGCCAGCAGTTTAGGCGATAGGCAGCCCCAGCATTTT.

The rearrangement links TRBV4-3 to TRBJ2-2; 7 bases align to TRBD2. This CDR3 spans 15 amino acids. With 6 bases clipped from V and 5 bases from J, the junction kept 9 bases outside the gene matches. Germline CDR1 reads LGHNA; CDR2 reads YSLEER. DNA of the CDR3: TGCGCCAGCAGGATTAGACTAGCTAGTACCGGGGAGCTGTTTTTT. It translates to CASRIRLASTGELFF.

The chain employs TRBV28 and TRBJ1-5; 12 nucleotides match TRBD1. Per germline, CDR1 MDHEN and CDR2 SYDVKM. This CDR3 has 16 residues. V lost 1 base and J lost 6; bases outside the gene matches: 4. The chain's CDR3 is CASSLSGTGGSQPQHF. The CDR3 coding sequence is TGTGCCAGCAGTTTATCCGGGACAGGGGGCTCTCAGCCCCAGCATTTT.

V usage is TRBV19 and J usage is TRBJ2-7; 7 bases are shared with TRBD1. The junction had 10 bases not matched to a gene; V was cut back by 6 bases and J by 2 bases. This CDR3 region has 15 residues. Germline V CDR1 and CDR2: LNHDA, SQIVND (reference sequence). CDR3 in amino acids: CASSISGTDAYEQYF. The CDR3 coding sequence is TGTGCCAGTAGCATCTCGGGGACAGACGCCTACGAGCAGTACTTC.

The chain uses TRBV30 and TRBJ1-4, with TRBD1 as a possible D gene (5 bases). CDR1 and CDR2 from the germline V gene are GTSNPN and SVGIG (reference sequence). V dropped 5 bases and J dropped 2 bases, with 15 bases sitting between them. The CDR3 has 15 amino acids. The CDR3, as DNA: TGTGCCTGGTTATCAGCAGGGCGGACTAATGAAAAACTGTTTTTT. Residues: CAWLSAGRTNEKLFF.

The genes are TRBV7-9 and TRBJ2-1, with 9 bases lining up with TRBD1. V trimming: 6 bases; J trimming: 8 bases; junction bases outside the gene matches: 17. Germline-derived CDR1 and CDR2 are SEHNR and FQNEAQ (reference sequence). The CDR3 runs to 17 residues. For the CDR3, the DNA is TGTGCCAGCAGTTACTCCCGGGACAGGGATTTGCCGGATGAGCAGTTCTTC. Translated: CASSYSRDRDLPDEQFF.

The genes are TRBV3-1 (or the pseudogene TRBV3-2) and TRBJ2-1; D is possibly TRBD2 (6 bases). This CDR3 has 12 residues. Trimming pared 4 bases from V and 8 bases from J, leaving 9 bases between. Germline CDR1 and CDR2: LGHDT and YNNKEL (reference sequence). The CDR3 nucleotides are TGTGCCAGCAGCCGGGGGGTGTATGAGCAGTTCTTC. It specifies CASSRGVYEQFF.

This clone was found once. J is TRBJ1-6 and V is TRBV7-6, with a possible D match to TRBD1 (6 bases). CDR3 size: 14 residues. V dropped 6 bases and J dropped 6 bases, with 12 bases sitting between them. Germline V CDR1 and CDR2: SGHVS, FNYEAQ. CDR3 in DNA: TGTGCCAGCAGTTTACAGGGCGGTAATTCACCCCTCCACTTT. Its protein is CASSLQGGNSPLHF.

The chain employs TRBV5-1 and TRBJ1-2, with D unclear. CDR3 size: 13 residues. The germline V gene has CDR1 SGHRS and CDR2 YFSETQ. V gave up 2 bases and J gave up 5 bases, with 10 bases separating them. The DNA of the CDR3 is TGCGCCAGCAGCTTCGAGGGCAAGTATGGCTACACCTTC. Its translation is CASSFEGKYGYTF.

This clone was found a few times. This rearrangement joins TRBV4-1 to TRBJ1-1; D remains unclear. Trimming left V 2 bases short and J 0 bases short, with 10 bases between. Per the germline V gene, CDR1 is MGHRA and CDR2 is YSYEKL. The CDR3 spans 15 residues. Written as DNA, the CDR3 is TGCGCCAGCAGCCAAACGGCTATCATGAACACTGAAGCTTTCTTT. This encodes CASSQTAIMNTEAFF.

This clone was counted a few times. This chain connects TRBV5-4 to TRBJ1-2; 8 bases fit TRBD1. The germline V gene has CDR1 SGHNT and CDR2 YYREEE (reference sequence). V was pared by 4 bases and J by 7 bases, with 12 bases of the junction left unmatched. The length of the CDR3 is 15 residues. The CDR3 nucleotides are TGTGCCAGCAGCGACTCTACGGACAGGGTGGGTGGCTACACCTTC. This codes for CASSDSTDRVGGYTF.

The rearrangement uses TRBV19 and TRBJ2-3; weak D call: TRBD1 (6 bases). CDR1 is LNHDA, CDR2 SQIVND, per germline (reference sequence). Deletions cut 5 bases from V and 10 bases from J, with 16 bases between. This CDR3 spans 13 amino acids. The DNA of the CDR3 is TGTGCCAGTAGTTTGCCCAACAGGGAAGCGCAGTATTTT. It encodes CASSLPNREAQYF.

This clone was found once. The chain recombines TRBV14 with TRBJ2-7, with unresolved D. CDR1 and CDR2 from the germline V gene are SGHDN and FVKESK. V lost 1 base and J 3 bases, leaving 7 bases between the germline ends. The CDR3 length is 13 residues. The CDR3 here is CASSQGVGYEQYF. The CDR3 DNA sequence: TGTGCCAGCAGCCAAGGGGTTGGCTACGAGCAGTACTTC.

The chain joins TRBV5-6 to TRBJ2-3; D is uncertain. Between the trimmed V and J ends, which lost 5 bases and 4 bases, there was a span of 11 bases. The CDR3 spans 13 residues. From germline, CDR1 is SGHDT and CDR2 YYEEEE. In DNA form, the CDR3 reads TGTGCCAGCAGTGCAGACCGACCAGATACGCAGTATTTT. It translates to CASSADRPDTQYF.

V and J are TRBV6-4 and TRBJ2-3; 8 bases line up with TRBD2. The CDR3 is 15 residues long. Germline trimming cut 0 bases from V and 2 bases from J; bases unmatched to any gene: 1. Germline V lookup: CDR1 MRHNA, CDR2 SNTAGT. CDR3 residues: CASSDSGLDTDTQYF. The CDR3 DNA reads as TGTGCCAGCAGTGACTCGGGACTAGACACAGATACGCAGTATTTT.

This clone has only one observation. The rearrangement uses TRBV3-1 (or the pseudogene TRBV3-2) and TRBJ1-1; D is possibly TRBD1 (6 bases). Germline V lookup: CDR1 LGHDT, CDR2 YNNKEL (reference sequence). CDR3 length equals 15 residues. Trimming cost V 4 bases and J 3 bases, with 15 bases left between them. For the CDR3, the DNA is TGTGCCAGCAGCCTATATACGACAGGTTACACTGAAGCTTTCTTT. As protein: CASSLYTTGYTEAFF.

The V call is TRBV24-1, the J call TRBJ1-2; D not certain. V shed 7 bases and J shed 0 bases, with 11 bases lying between them. The germline gives CDR1 KGHDR, CDR2 SFDVKD. The CDR3 runs 14 residues. CDR3 protein: CATSPPAANYGYTF. The CDR3 bases are TGTGCCACCAGCCCTCCTGCGGCTAACTATGGCTACACCTTC.

This clone has more than one count but fewer than ten. The chain employs TRBV10-3 and TRBJ1-2, with TRBD1 as a possible D gene (5 bases). Germline CDR1 reads ENHRY; CDR2 reads SYGVKD. The CDR3 contains 14 residues. Trimming took off 3 bases at V and 2 bases at J, with 10 bases between the two ends. The CDR3 loop is CAISENGDNYGYTF. The CDR3 DNA reads as TGTGCCATCAGTGAAAACGGGGACAACTATGGCTACACCTTC.

The chain uses TRBV7-6 and TRBJ1-6; 7 positions match TRBD1. Looked up from germline, CDR1 is SGHVS and CDR2 is FNYEAQ. V dropped 5 bases and J dropped 7; count of bases not matched to a gene: 8. CDR3 length: 15 amino acids. CDR3 region: CASSVTGVHNSPLHF. The CDR3 nucleotides are TGTGCCAGCAGCGTAACAGGGGTCCACAATTCACCCCTCCACTTT.

The chain uses TRBV19 and TRBJ1-5, with D possibly matching TRBD1 (6 bases). Germline V gene sequence: CDR1 LNHDA, CDR2 SQIVND (reference sequence). CDR3 length: 15 residues. The germline V and J ends were trimmed by 4 bases and 6 bases, with 16 bases remaining between them. CDR3 coding DNA: TGTGCCAGTAGTAGTAACAGGGAAGTTAGTCAGCCCCAGCATTTT. This codes for CASSSNREVSQPQHF.

The CDR3 here is CASSFDLFSGNTIYF. CDR3 sequence (DNA): TGTGCCAGCAGCTTCGACCTTTTCTCTGGAAACACCATATATTTT. The chain combines TRBV7-2 with TRBJ1-3; D remains ambiguous. The CDR3 runs to 15 residues. Trimming stripped 3 bases from V and 0 bases from J, with 9 bases between. From germline, CDR1 is SGHTA and CDR2 FQGNSA.

The rearrangement joins TRBV7-6 to TRBJ2-3; 7 bases align to TRBD1. Germline V gives CDR1 SGHVS, CDR2 FNYEAQ. The V gene end was trimmed by 5 bases and the J gene end by 2 bases; junction bases not matched to a gene: 7. The CDR3 extends over 15 amino acids. The CDR3 spells CASSGRQGFTDTQYF. The CDR3 nucleotides are TGTGCCAGCAGCGGCCGACAGGGATTCACAGATACGCAGTATTTT.

This chain joins TRBV5-6 and TRBJ1-2; possibly TRBD1 for D (5 bases). V gave up 3 bases and J gave up 4 bases, with 13 bases separating them. The germline CDR1 and CDR2 sequences are SGHDT and YYEEEE. This CDR3 is 14 amino acids long. CDR3 loop: CASSSITQGYGYTF. DNA for the CDR3: TGTGCCAGCAGCTCTATTACGCAGGGCTATGGCTACACCTTC.

CDR3 nucleotide sequence: TGTGCCAGCAGTTTAGGGGGGCACTCCTACAATGAGCAGTTCTTC. Translation gives CASSLGGHSYNEQFF. This chain connects TRBV28 to TRBJ2-1, with D perhaps TRBD1 or TRBD2 (6 bases each). Germline CDR1 is MDHEN and CDR2 is SYDVKM. The CDR3 contains 15 residues. Between the trimmed V and J ends, which lost 2 bases and 0 bases, there was a span of 8 bases. Full variable domain (remainder filled in from reference TRBV28 and TRBJ2-1): DVKVTQSSRYLVKRTGEKVFLECVQDMDHENMFWYRQDPGLGLRLIYFSYDVKMKEKGDIPEGYSVSREKKERFSLILESASTNQTSMYLCASSLGGHSYNEQFFGPGTRLTVL.